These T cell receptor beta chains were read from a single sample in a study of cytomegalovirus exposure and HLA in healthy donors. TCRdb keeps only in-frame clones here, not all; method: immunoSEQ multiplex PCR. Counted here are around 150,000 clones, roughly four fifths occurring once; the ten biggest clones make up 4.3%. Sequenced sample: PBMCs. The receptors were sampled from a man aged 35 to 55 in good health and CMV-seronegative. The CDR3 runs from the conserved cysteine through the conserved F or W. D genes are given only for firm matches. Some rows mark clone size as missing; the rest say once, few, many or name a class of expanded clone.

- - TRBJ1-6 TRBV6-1 TGTGCCAGCAGCGGACAGAGTAATTCACCCCTCCACTTT CASSGQSNSPLHF
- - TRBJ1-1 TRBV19 TGTGCCAGTAGTTACCCGGGGGGGGTTAGTGAAGCTTTCTTT CASSYPGGVSEAFF
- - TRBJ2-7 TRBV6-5 TGTGCCAGCAGTTACTCGGGCCTAGGGGCTCGGCAGTACTTC CASSYSGLGARQYF
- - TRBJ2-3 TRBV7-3 TGTGCCAGTGCTTGGGGGGACGGAGATACGCAGTATTTT CASAWGDGDTQYF
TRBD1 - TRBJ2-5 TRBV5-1 TGCGCCAGCAGCACCGGAGCTAGGGGGCGAAGAGAGACCCAGTACTTC CASSTGARGRRETQYF
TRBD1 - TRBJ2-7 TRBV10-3 TGTGCCATCAGAGCCGGGACAGGGAACCACGAGCAGTACTTC CAIRAGTGNHEQYF
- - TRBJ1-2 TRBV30 TGTGCCTGGAAACCCTCGTTCGGGAATGGCTACACCTTC CAWKPSFGNGYTF
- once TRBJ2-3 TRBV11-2 TGTGCCAGCAGCCCTAGCACAGATACGCAGTATTTT CASSPSTDTQYF
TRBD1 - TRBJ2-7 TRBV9 TGTGCCAGCAGCCCCCTATTGGGACAGGGAGGCGAGCAGTACTTC CASSPLLGQGGEQYF
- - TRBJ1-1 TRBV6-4 TGTGCCAGTCGGGGGGGGAACACTGAAGCTTTCTTT CASRGGNTEAFF
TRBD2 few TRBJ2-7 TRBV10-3 TGTGCCATCAGTGAGTCCGCGGGGGCCTACGAGCAGTACTTC CAISESAGAYEQYF
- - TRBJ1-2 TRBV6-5 TGTGCCAGCCACCGGGGGACCTATGGCTACACCTTC CASHRGTYGYTF
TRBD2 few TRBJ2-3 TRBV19 TGTGCCAGTAGTGGGAGGGACACAGATACGCAGTATTTT CASSGRDTDTQYF
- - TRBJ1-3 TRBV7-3 TGTGCCAGCAGCCTTCCGGGGACTGGAAACACCATATATTTT CASSLPGTGNTIYF
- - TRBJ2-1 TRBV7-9 TGTGCCAGCAGCTTAGGAGTTAATGCCATCAATGAGCAGTTCTTC CASSLGVNAINEQFF
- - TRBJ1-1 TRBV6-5 TGTGCCAGCAGTTACAGGGGGGAAGCTTTCTTT CASSYRGEAFF
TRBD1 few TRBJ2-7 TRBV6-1 TGTGCCAGCAGTGAATTGGACAGGGGGTACTACGAGCAGTACTTC CASSELDRGYYEQYF
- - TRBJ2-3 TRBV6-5 TGTGCCAGCAGAGCAACTAGCAGCCCAGATACGCAGTATTTT CASRATSSPDTQYF
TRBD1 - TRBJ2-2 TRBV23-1 TGCGCCAGCAGTCAAGAGTTAAGGCGACGGGACAGGGGCCCTCGTTACACCGGGGAGCTGTTTTTT CASSQELRRRDRGPRYTGELFF
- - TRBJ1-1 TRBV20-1 TGCAGTGCCAGCGACGGTGAAGCTTTCTTT CSASDGEAFF
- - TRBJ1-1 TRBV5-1 TGCGCCAGCAGCCGGGACATAACTGAAGCTTTCTTT CASSRDITEAFF
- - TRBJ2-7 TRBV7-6 TGTGCCAGCAGCCCCCCGGGTAGCTACGAGCAGTACTTC CASSPPGSYEQYF
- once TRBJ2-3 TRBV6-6 TGTGCCAGCAGTCCCCCGACCGCGACTAGCACAGATACGCAGTATTTT CASSPPTATSTDTQYF
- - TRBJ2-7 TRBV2 TGTGCCAGCAGTGAAGCGCTTCAAGACAGGAGGTACGAGCAGTACTTC CASSEALQDRRYEQYF
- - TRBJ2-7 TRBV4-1 TGCGCCAGCAGCCCCCTGTCCACCGGCTACGAGCAGTACTTC CASSPLSTGYEQYF
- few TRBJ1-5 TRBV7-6 TGTGCCAGCAGTCCCCAGGGGATCCGTCAGCCCCAGCATTTT CASSPQGIRQPQHF
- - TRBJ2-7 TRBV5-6 TGTGCCAGCAGCTTCTCAGCAGGGGTCCACGAGCAGTACTTC CASSFSAGVHEQYF
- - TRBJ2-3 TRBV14 TGTGCCAGCAGCCTAGATTTGGACTACTCCACAGATACGCAGTATTTT CASSLDLDYSTDTQYF
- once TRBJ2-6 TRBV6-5 TGTGCCAGCAGTTACTCGAGCTCTGGGGCCAACGTCCTGACTTTC CASSYSSSGANVLTF
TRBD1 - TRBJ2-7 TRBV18 TGTGCCAGCTCACCGGGACAGGGGTTTTACGAGCAGTACTTC CASSPGQGFYEQYF
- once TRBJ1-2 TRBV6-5 TGTGCCAGCAGTTACACGTCCGGGGGGAGTAACTATGGCTACACCTTC CASSYTSGGSNYGYTF
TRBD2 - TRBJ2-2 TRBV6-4 TGTGCCAGCAGTGGGACTAGCAACACCGGGGAGCTGTTTTTT CASSGTSNTGELFF
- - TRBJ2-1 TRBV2 TGTGCCACTGGGCAGGGAAGGCAATTCAATGAGCAGTTCTTC CATGQGRQFNEQFF
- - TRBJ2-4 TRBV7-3 TGTGCCAGCAGCTTAAAGGGGACAACCAAAAACATTCAGTACTTC CASSLKGTTKNIQYF
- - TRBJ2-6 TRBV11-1 TGTGCCAGCAGCTTAACACGCCTCTCTGGGGCCAACGTCCTGACTTTC CASSLTRLSGANVLTF
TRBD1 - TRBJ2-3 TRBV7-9 TGTGCCAGCAGCCCAAGGACAGGTCCAGATACGCAGTATTTT CASSPRTGPDTQYF
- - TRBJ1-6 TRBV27 TGTGCCAGCAGTTTGAGCGCCAATTCACCCCTCCACTTT CASSLSANSPLHF
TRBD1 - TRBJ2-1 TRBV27 TGTGCCAGCAGTTTCCCCGACAGGGTGTCTAAAGTTGGGTCCTACAATGAGCAGTTCTTC CASSFPDRVSKVGSYNEQFF
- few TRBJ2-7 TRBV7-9 TGTTCCAGCAGCTTATCAGAGGGAAAATCCCCGGAGTACTTC CSSSLSEGKSPEYF
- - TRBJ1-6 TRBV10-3 TGTGCCATCTCTCCGGGGGGTGGGAATTCACCCCTCCACTTT CAISPGGGNSPLHF
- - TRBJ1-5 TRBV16 TGTGCCAGCAGCCAATCGGGCAGTAGCAATCAGCCCCAGCATTTT CASSQSGSSNQPQHF
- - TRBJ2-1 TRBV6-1 TGTGCCAGCAGTGAAGCTCAGGGGGGTGAGCAGTTCTTC CASSEAQGGEQFF
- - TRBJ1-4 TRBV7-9 TGTGCCAGCAGCTTCTCTATCGGTGAAAAACTGTTTTTT CASSFSIGEKLFF
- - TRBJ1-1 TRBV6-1 TGTGCCAGCAGGGACACCGACCGTCTCGTCGCTTTCTTT CASRDTDRLVAFF
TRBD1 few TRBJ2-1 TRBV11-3 TGTGCCAGCAGCCCAGGGGGGGACAGGGGGAGATTCTTC CASSPGGDRGRFF
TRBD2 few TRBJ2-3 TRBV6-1 TGTGCCAGCAGTGAAAGTGGTAGCGGGGCTGATACGCAGTATTTT CASSESGSGADTQYF
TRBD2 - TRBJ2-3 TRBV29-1 TGCAGCGTTCGAAAAGTAGCGGGGGGGAGTGAGGATACGCAGTATTTT CSVRKVAGGSEDTQYF
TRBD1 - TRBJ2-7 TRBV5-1 TGCGCCAGCAGCTTGGACAGGGGGAACTACGAGCAGTACTTC CASSLDRGNYEQYF
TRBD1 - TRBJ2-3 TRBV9 TGTGCCACCGGACAGGGGCGATTCACAGATACGCAGTATTTT CATGQGRFTDTQYF
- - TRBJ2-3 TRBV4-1 TGCGCCAGCAGCCAAGACGGGTGGGATACGCAGTATTTT CASSQDGWDTQYF
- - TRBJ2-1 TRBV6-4 TGTGCCAGCAGTGACTCGAGCGGGTCCTACAATGAGCAGTTCTTC CASSDSSGSYNEQFF
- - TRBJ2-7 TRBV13 TGTGCCAGCAGCGAGCGTGGGGCCTACGAGCAGTACTTC CASSERGAYEQYF
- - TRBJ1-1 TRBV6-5 TGTGCCAGCGGGTATACCGGGACGGGAGGTACTGAAGCTTTCTTT CASGYTGTGGTEAFF
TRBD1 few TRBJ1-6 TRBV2 TGTGCCAGCAGCGGGGACAGACCAAATTCACCCCTCCACTTT CASSGDRPNSPLHF
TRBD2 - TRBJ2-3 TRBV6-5 TGTGCCAGCAGTTACCTAGCGGGGTCAGATACGCAGTATTTT CASSYLAGSDTQYF
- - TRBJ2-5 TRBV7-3 TGTGCCAGCAGCTCATATGGACAGATTGGGGAGACCCAGTACTTC CASSSYGQIGETQYF
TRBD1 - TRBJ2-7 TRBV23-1 TGCGCCAGCAGTCCCCAAGGACAGGGGTCCCACGAGCAGTACTTC CASSPQGQGSHEQYF
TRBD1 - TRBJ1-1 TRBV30 TGTGCCTGGGATCAGGGGGCTGGCACTGAAGCTTTCTTT CAWDQGAGTEAFF
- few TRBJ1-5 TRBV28 TGTGCCAGCACCCTCGGGACTTCTCAGCCCCAGCATTTT CASTLGTSQPQHF
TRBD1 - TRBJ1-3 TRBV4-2 TGTGCCAGCAGCCCACAATCACCGGGACAGGGAGGCGACACCATATATTTT CASSPQSPGQGGDTIYF